This TCR beta chain was recorded in a study of blood T cell repertoires in COVID-19 (dated by TCRdb to the early 2020s). For the wider study: Collaborator samples came from the United States, Italy and Spain and covered acute and convalescent phases of COVID-19. The prospective study material was composed of cDNA or gDNA derived from T cells, B-cell-depleted T cells, or PBMCs. The dataset comprised deeply sampled blood TCRbeta repertoires from subjects exposed to, actively infected with, or recovered from COVID-19. The repertoires were made available in a free public database intended to serve as a resource for research on the immune response to SARS-CoV-2. Samples came from the ongoing ImmuneRACE study (first 160 participants) plus 1,254 subjects from 6 global collaborators. A de-identified subject ID, COVID-19 status, age in years and sex were almost always included in the sample metadata. Where available, HLA class I and class II types were obtained from metadata supplied by the sample provider rather than from assay-based typing.

TCRbeta CDR3 regions were amplified from genomic DNA by means of the immunoSEQ Assay, a bias-controlled multiplex PCR. In the source study's methods: The number of nucleated cells in each sample was estimated by amplification of reference gene primers within the assay. Sequence reads were collapsed and filtered to measure the absolute abundance of every unique TCRbeta CDR3 rearrangement. For each sample, productive Simpson clonality was calculated as the square root of Simpson's diversity index over productive rearrangements. Entries here come from immuneACCESS through TCRdb and include only in-frame sequences with V and J called. Some clones fail to appear in such tables; in the studies checked, an unresolved V gene covers under half of the shortfall, and the cause of the remainder is unknown. That table supplies the V and J calls and clone size; D and trimming were determined from the DNA. This sample comprises about 150,000 clones, more than 75% of them detected only once. About a tenth of the sample is taken by the ten largest.

To note about this clone: The antigen it binds to is not known. Nothing much larger sits one base from this clone, and base qualities are not available.

Study-wide findings and limitations: How much clinical and demographic metadata was included differed by source and by participant, and the metadata was provided uncurated.

The trim is 5 bases for V and 6 bases for J, with a gap of 14 bases between the germline ends. The CDR3 covers 13 residues, taking in both the cysteine and the phenylalanine. The CDR3 DNA has 39 bases and is translated from base 1. CDR1 and CDR2 (LNHDA, SQIVND) derive from the germline V gene (reference sequence). Another Seattle source contributed samples from volunteer blood donors who had recovered from COVID-19. Collaborating institutions collected whole blood in K2EDTA tubes following their own protocols. For TCRbeta analysis, collaborators shipped samples in one of three forms: frozen whole blood, isolated PBMCs, or DNA extracted from either of those sample types.

In this chain, TRBV19 is recombined with TRBJ2-7; tentative D gene TRBD1, with 6 bases matching. This receptor was taken from a man aged 55 to 70 who had recovered from COVID-19. The material sequenced was peripheral blood. The CDR3 amino acid sequence is: CASSGRGTGEQYF. The DNA sequence is as follows: TGTGCCAGTAGTGGCAGGGGCACTGGCGAGCAGTACTTC.